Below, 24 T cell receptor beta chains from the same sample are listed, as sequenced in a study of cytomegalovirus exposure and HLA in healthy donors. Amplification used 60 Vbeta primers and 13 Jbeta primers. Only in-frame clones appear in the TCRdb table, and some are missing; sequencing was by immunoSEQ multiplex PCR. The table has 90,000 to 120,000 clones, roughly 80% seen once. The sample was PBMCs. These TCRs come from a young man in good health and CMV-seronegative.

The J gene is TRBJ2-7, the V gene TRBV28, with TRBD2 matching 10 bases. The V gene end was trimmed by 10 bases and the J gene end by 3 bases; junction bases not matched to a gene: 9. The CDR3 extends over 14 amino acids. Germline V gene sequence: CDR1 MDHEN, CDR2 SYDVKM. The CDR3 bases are TGTGCCACCGGGGGACTAGCGATCAGCTACGAGCAGTACTTC. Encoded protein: CATGGLAISYEQYF.

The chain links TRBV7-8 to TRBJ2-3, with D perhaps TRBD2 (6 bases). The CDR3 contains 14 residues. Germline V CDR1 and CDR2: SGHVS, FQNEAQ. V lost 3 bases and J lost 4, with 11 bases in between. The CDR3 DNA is TGTGCCAGCAGCTTTGGAGGGCGGTCAGATACGCAGTATTTT. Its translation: CASSFGGRSDTQYF.

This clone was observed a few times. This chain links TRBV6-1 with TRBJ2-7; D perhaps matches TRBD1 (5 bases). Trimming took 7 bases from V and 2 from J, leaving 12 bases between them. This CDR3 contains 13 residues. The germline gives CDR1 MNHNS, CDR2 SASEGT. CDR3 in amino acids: CASNPTGTYEQYF. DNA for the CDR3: TGTGCCAGCAACCCAACAGGTACCTACGAGCAGTACTTC.

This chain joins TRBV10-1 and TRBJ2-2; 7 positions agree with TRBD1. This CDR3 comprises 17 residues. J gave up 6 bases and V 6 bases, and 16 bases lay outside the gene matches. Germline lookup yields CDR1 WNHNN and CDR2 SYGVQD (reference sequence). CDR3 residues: CASSLVGGNRGPGELFF. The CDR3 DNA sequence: TGCGCCAGCAGCCTAGTAGGGGGCAACAGGGGCCCCGGGGAGCTGTTTTTT.

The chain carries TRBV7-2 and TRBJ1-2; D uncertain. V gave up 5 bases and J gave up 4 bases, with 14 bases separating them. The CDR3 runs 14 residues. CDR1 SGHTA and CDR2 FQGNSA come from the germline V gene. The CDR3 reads CASSPAPAGYGYTF. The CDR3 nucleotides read TGTGCCAGCAGCCCGGCCCCAGCGGGCTATGGCTACACCTTC. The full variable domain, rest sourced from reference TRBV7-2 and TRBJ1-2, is GAGVSQSPSNKVTEKGKDVELRCDPISGHTALYWYRQSLGQGLEFLIYFQGNSAPDKSGLPSDRFSAERTGGSVSTLTIQRTQQEDSAVYLCASSPAPAGYGYTFGSGTRLTVV.

The CDR3: CASSSSGGSEQYF. The CDR3 DNA reads as TGTGCCAGCAGCTCCTCGGGGGGCAGCGAGCAGTACTTC. This chain connects TRBV7-6 to TRBJ2-7; the D gene is possibly TRBD2 (7 bases). The ends were cut back, 4 bases at V and 6 bases at J, with 13 bases in the middle. The CDR3 length is 13 residues. Per the germline V gene, CDR1 is SGHVS and CDR2 is FNYEAQ.

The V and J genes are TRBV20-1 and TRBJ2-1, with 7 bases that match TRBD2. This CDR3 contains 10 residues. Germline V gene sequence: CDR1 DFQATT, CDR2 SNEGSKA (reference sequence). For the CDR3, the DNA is TGCAGCGGGGGGTACAATGAGCAGTTCTTC. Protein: CSGGYNEQFF.

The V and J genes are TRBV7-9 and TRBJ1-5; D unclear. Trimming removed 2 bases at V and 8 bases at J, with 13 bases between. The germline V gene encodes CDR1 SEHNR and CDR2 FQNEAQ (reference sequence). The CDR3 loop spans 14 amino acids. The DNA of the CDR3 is TGTGCCAGCAGCTTATTCTCCCCCGAGGAGCCCCAGCATTTT. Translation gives CASSLFSPEEPQHF.

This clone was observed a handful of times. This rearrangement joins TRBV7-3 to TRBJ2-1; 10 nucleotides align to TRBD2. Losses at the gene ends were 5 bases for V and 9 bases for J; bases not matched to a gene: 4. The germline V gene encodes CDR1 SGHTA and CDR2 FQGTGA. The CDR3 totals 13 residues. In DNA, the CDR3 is TGTGCCAGCAGCGTAGCGGGGGGCTTTGAGCAGTTCTTC. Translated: CASSVAGGFEQFF. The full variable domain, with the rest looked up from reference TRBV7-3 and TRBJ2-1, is GAGVSQTPSNKVTEKGKYVELRCDPISGHTALYWYRQSLGQGPEFLIYFQGTGAADDSGLPNDRFFAVRPEGSVSTLKIQRTERGDSAVYLCASSVAGGFEQFFGPGTRLTVL.

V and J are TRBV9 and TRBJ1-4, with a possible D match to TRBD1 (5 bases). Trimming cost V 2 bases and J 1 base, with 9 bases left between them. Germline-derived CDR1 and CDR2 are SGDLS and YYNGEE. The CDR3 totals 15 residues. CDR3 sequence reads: CASSVEGKTNEKLFF. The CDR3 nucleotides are TGTGCCAGCAGCGTGGAGGGGAAAACTAATGAAAAACTGTTTTTT.

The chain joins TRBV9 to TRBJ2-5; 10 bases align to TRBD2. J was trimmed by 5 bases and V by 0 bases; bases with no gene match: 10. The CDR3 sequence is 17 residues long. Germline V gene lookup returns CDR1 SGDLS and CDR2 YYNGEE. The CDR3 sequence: CASSVGRAGGPLETQYF. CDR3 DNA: TGTGCCAGCAGCGTAGGTAGAGCGGGAGGGCCACTGGAGACCCAGTACTTC.

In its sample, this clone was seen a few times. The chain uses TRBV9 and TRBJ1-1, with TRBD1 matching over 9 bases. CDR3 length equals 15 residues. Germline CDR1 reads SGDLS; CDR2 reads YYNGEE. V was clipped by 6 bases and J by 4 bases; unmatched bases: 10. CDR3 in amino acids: CASTQFGTGFTEAFF. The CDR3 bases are TGTGCCAGCACCCAATTCGGGACAGGGTTCACTGAAGCTTTCTTT.

The CDR3, as DNA: TGTGCCAGCAGTGAAACAGGGGGTAGCTCCTACGAGCAGTACTTC. Its translation: CASSETGGSSYEQYF. The gene calls are TRBV6-1 and TRBJ2-7; 8 bases match TRBD1. CDR3 length equals 15 residues. From germline, CDR1 is MNHNS and CDR2 SASEGT. With V trimmed by 2 bases and J by 0 bases, 3 bases remained unmatched.

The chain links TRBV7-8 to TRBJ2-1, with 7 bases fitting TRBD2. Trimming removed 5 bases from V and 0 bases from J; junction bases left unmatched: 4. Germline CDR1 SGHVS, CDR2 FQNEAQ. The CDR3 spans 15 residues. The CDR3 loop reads CASSPRDYSYNEQFF. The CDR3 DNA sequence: TGTGCCAGCAGCCCAAGGGACTACTCCTACAATGAGCAGTTCTTC.

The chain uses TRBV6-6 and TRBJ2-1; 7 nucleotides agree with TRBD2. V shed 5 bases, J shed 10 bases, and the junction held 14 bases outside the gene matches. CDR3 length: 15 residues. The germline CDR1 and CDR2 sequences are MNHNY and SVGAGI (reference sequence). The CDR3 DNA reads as TGTGCCAGCAGTCGCTCCCCGGGCGGGAGTTACGAGCAGTTCTTC. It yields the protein CASSRSPGGSYEQFF.

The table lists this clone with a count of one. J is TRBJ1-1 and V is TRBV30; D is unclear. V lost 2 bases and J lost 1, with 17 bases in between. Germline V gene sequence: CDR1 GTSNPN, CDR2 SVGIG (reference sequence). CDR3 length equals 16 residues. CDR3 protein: CAWSLEEDRPNTEAFF. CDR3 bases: TGTGCCTGGAGTCTAGAGGAGGACCGTCCGAACACTGAAGCTTTCTTT.

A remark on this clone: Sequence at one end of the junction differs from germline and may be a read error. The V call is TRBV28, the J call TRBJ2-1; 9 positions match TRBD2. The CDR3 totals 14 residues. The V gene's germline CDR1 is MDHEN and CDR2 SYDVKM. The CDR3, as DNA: TGTGCCAGCAGCTTGGGGGCGGGAGGGCCTAGGAAGGTCTTC. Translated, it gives CASSLGAGGPRKVF.

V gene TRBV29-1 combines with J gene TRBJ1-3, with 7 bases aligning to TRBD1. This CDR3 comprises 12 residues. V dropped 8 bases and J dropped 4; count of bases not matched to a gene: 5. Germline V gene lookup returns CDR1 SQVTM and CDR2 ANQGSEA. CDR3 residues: CSFGTVGNTIYF. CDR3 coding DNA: TGCAGCTTCGGGACAGTCGGAAACACCATATATTTT.

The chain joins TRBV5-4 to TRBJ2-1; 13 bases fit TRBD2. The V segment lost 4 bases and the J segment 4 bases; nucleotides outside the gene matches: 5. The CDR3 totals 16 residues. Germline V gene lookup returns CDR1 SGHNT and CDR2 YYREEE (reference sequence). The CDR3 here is CASSAGLAGAYNEQFF. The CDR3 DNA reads TGTGCCAGCAGCGCCGGACTAGCGGGAGCTTACAATGAGCAGTTCTTC. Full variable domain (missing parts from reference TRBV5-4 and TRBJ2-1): ETGVTQSPTHLIKTRGQQVTLRCSSQSGHNTVSWYQQALGQGPQFIFQYYREEENGRGNFPPRFSGLQFPNYSSELNVNALELDDSALYLCASSAGLAGAYNEQFFGPGTRLTVL.

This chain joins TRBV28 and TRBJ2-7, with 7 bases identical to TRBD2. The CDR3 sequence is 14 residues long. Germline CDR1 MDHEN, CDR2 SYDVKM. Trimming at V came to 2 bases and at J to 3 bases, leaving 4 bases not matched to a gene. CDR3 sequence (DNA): TGTGCCAGCAGTTTAGGGGGGGGGATCTACGAGCAGTACTTC. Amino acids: CASSLGGGIYEQYF.

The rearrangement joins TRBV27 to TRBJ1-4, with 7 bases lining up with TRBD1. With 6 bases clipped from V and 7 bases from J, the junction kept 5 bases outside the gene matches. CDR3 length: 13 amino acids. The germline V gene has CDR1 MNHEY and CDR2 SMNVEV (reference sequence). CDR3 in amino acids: CASRRQGPEKLFF. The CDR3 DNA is TGTGCCAGCAGACGACAGGGTCCTGAAAAACTGTTTTTT.

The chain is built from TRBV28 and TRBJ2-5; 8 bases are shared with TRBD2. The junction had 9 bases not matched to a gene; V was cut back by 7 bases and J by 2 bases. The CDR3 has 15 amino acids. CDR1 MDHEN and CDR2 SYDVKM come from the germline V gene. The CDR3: CASKESSGWQETQYF. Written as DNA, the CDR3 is TGTGCCAGCAAAGAATCTAGCGGGTGGCAAGAGACCCAGTACTTC.

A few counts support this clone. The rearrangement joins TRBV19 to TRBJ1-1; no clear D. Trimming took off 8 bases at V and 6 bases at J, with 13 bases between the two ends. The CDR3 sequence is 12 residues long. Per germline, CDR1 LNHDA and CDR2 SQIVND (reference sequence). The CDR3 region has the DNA TGTGCCAGTGGGATGGGAGGCGCTGAAGCTTTCTTT. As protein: CASGMGGAEAFF.

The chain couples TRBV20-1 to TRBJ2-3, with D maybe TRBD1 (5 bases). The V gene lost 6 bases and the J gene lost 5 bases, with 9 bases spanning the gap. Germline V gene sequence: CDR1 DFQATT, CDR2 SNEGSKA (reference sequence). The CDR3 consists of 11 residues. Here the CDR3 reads CSAPRGDTQYF. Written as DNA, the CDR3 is TGCAGTGCCCCAAGGGGAGATACGCAGTATTTT.